One sample yielded the 4 T cell receptor beta chains listed below, sequenced in a study of lymphopenia after photon versus proton radiotherapy. Generated by immunoSEQ multiplex PCR, the TCRdb table keeps only in-frame clones and is missing some. The sample gives about 50,000 clones, more than 90% of which show up once; roughly 18% is in the top ten. The sample here was peripheral blood, taken from a patient treated with photon-based radiotherapy. The receptors stem from a woman aged 40-49 years with cholangiocarcinoma.

The CDR3 DNA reads TGTGCCAGCATGCCCGGGGCGAAAACATCCTACAATGAGCAGTTCTTC. Translated, it gives CASMPGAKTSYNEQFF. The V and J genes are TRBV7-3 and TRBJ2-1, with D perhaps matching TRBD1 or TRBD2 (5 bases each). Trimming removed 7 bases at V and 1 base at J, with 17 bases between. CDR3 length: 16 residues. Germline-derived CDR1 and CDR2 are SGHTA and FQGTGA.

The V and J genes are TRBV30 and TRBJ2-1; tentative D call: TRBD1 (6 bases). CDR3 length: 14 residues. The germline V gene has CDR1 GTSNPN and CDR2 SVGIG (reference sequence). V was clipped by 0 bases and J by 2 bases, with 8 bases between them. This CDR3 reads CAWSVGGTYNEQFF. The CDR3 nucleotides read TGTGCCTGGAGTGTAGGGGGAACCTACAATGAGCAGTTCTTC.

The rearrangement links TRBV15 to TRBJ1-2; no firm D call. The V end lost 0 bases, the J end lost 8 bases, and 7 bases lay between the germline ends. The CDR3 has 12 residues. Germline V CDR1 and CDR2: LNHNV, YYDKDF (reference sequence). The CDR3 DNA is TGTGCCACCAGCAGAGATAGGATCGGCTACACCTTC. Translated, it gives CATSRDRIGYTF.

This chain links TRBV11-1 with TRBJ1-6; D is undetermined. Germline CDR1 SGHAT, CDR2 FQDESV (reference sequence). CDR3 size: 12 residues. Trimming stripped 3 bases from V and 10 bases from J, with 7 bases between. In DNA, the CDR3 is TGTGCCAGCAGCTTCCCGGGATCACCCCTCCACTTT. Translated: CASSFPGSPLHF.